This T cell receptor beta chain was found in a study of shared clonotypes between healthy human individuals. From germline, CDR1 is SGDLS and CDR2 YYNGEE. V dropped 3 bases and J dropped 5 bases, with 14 bases sitting between them. The CDR3 extends over 14 amino acids. Profiled with immunoSEQ multiplex PCR; TCRdb holds only in-frame clones, not every one. The sample has 600,000 to 750,000 clones, 55% to 75% seen once. Material: memory CD4+ T cells sorted from blood. Subset meaning: CD45RA-negative fraction. The J gene is TRBJ2-5, the V gene TRBV9; D not certain. The sequence derives from a woman aged 25 to 45 in good health. In DNA, the CDR3 is TGTGCCAGCAGCGGAGTAAGCAGATGGGAGACCCAGTACTTC. It codes for CASSGVSRWETQYF.